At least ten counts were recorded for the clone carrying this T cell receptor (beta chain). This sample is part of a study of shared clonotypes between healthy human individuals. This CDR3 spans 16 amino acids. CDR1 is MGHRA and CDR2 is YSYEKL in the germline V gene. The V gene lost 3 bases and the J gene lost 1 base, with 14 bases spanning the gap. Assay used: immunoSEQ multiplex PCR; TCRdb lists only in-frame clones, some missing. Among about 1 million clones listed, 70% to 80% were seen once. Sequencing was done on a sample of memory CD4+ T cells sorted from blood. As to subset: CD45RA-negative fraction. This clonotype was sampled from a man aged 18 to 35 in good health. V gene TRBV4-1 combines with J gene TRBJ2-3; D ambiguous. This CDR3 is CASSQPFARGTDTQYF. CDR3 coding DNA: TGCGCCAGCAGCCAGCCCTTCGCCCGGGGCACAGATACGCAGTATTTT.